This TCR beta chain appears in the sequencing data of a study of persistence of HIV-infected CD4 T cells (dated by TCRdb to the early 2020s). For the study in its entirety: CMV- and HIV-1 Gag-responding CD4+ T cells were isolated from ART-treated individuals so that antigen-driven clonal expansion of HIV-1-infected cells could be examined. Suppressive ART had been received by participants for a median of about eight years. TCRbeta sequencing assessed the clonality of all cells in each sorted population, while proviral sequencing assessed the clonality of infected cells. The TCR cluster analysis across participants included 8 participants for CMV and 6 or 7 participants for Gag. Peripheral blood samples of up to roughly 180 mL were collected at multiple time points, except for a couple of participants, who underwent leukapheresis at a single time point.

According to the study, the label for this sample's treatment or condition signals: suppressive antiretroviral therapy. A pool of overlapping HIV-1 Gag 15-mer peptides, at roughly 1 ug per peptide per mL, was used to stimulate the cells. Memory CD4+ T cells that did not respond, being CD40L-negative, CD69-negative and CD45RO-high, were sorted as memory populations depleted of antigen-responding cells. Participants were HIV-1-infected adults who started suppressive ART during chronic infection. Participants had undetectable plasma HIV-1 RNA below 50 copies/mL for at least 4 years. To be included, participants needed a CD4+ T cell count above 400 cells/uL and a positive CMV serology. Before stimulation, PBMCs were isolated using density centrifugation and then depleted of CD8+ T cells. Stimulation of CD8-depleted PBMCs was carried out for approximately 17 hours with anti-CD28/CD49d costimulation, CD40-blocking antibody and enfuvirtide, to prevent new infections. Cells were sorted on a Beckman Coulter MoFlo Legacy or XDP sorter, with propidium iodide excluding dead cells. Genomic DNA was extracted with the QIAamp DNA Mini Kit for samples above one million cells, otherwise with the Quick-DNA Microprep Kit.

The immunoSEQ hsTCRB assay version 4 in survey mode was used to sequence TCRbeta repertoires from genomic DNA. Genomic DNA was diluted to 7.5 to 10 ng/uL, and up to 1 ug per sample was used for TCRbeta sequencing. The source study handled its data this way. Analysis of the TCRbeta data was done in ImmunoSeq Analyzer 3.0, and diversity was computed on productive nucleotide rearrangements. Using the Immunarch R package, the improved Chao index served to estimate lower-bound TCR diversity and the Gini coefficient served to estimate clonality. Different nucleotide rearrangements encoding the same CDR3beta amino acid sequence were counted as distinct clonotypes. Differential abundance analysis identified TCRbeta sequences significantly enriched in antigen-responding cells relative to anti-CD3/anti-CD28-activated cells. TCRs were clustered by predicted peptide-MHC specificity with GLIPH2, both within individual participants and across merged participant data sets. TCRdb carries this immuneACCESS record with in-frame sequences only. Its versions omit some clonotypes, under half of them owing to an unresolved V gene in the studies checked, with the rest unexplained. D and trimming come from the DNA, and the V and J calls and clone size come from that table. The sample has some 32,000 clones on record, 82% of them singletons. The ten top clones hold 15% to 20% of the sample.

Study-wide conclusions, independent of this receptor: TCR oligoclonality correlated with proviral oligoclonality within the same sorted populations. Bulk TCR analyses could not be restricted to the rare CMV-responding cells that actually carried HIV-1 proviruses. Few individuals were included in the study, and only a limited range of antigens was tested. TCRbeta richness in CMV- and Gag-responding cells was significantly lower than in anti-CD3/anti-CD28-responding cells; CMV-responding cells had higher oligoclonality than CD3/CD28-stimulated and Gag-responding cells. Enrichment of degenerate expanded CDR3beta sequences was found in antigen-responding cells, suggesting convergent selection of CD4+ responses to CMV and Gag.

In the germline V gene (reference sequence), CDR1 corresponds to LGHDT and CDR2 to YNNKEL. There are 12 amino acids in the CDR3, from cysteine to phenylalanine inclusive. The only DNA kept is the CDR3, 36 bases in frame from the first base. Cut back by 0 bases and 9 bases, the V and J ends lie 6 bases apart. On this clone itself: No antigen is known for it. Per-base quality was not reported, and no clone a single base away is much larger than it.

This clonotype was obtained from an adult woman with HIV who was CMV-seropositive. Here the sequenced sample was CD4+ T cells sorted from PBMCs after approximately 18-hour stimulation, taken from a patient who received antiretroviral therapy. This specimen's cell subset or site label, per the study, means: CD40L-CD69- CD45RO-high memory CD4 T cells not responding to Gag peptides. The sequence joins TRBV3-1 (or the pseudogene TRBV3-2) to TRBJ1-3; no confident D gene assignment can be made. Read as DNA, the sequence is TGTGCCAGCAGCCAAGATCTCGGCACCATATATTTT. Its product reads: CASSQDLGTIYF.